This T cell receptor (beta chain) was sequenced for a study of T cells in Graves' hyperthyroidism and ophthalmopathy (dated by TCRdb to between 2017 and 2020). Looking at the study overall: Peripheral blood was collected at initial diagnosis, before any treatment. TCR V-J signatures able to tell the groups apart were searched for in a discovery cohort of 90 to 100 patients, of whom more than 40 had Graves' ophthalmopathy and more than 55 had stable Graves' hyperthyroidism. An independent validation cohort of fewer than 20 hyperthyroidism patients and over 15 patients who later progressed to ophthalmopathy tested prospective prediction of ophthalmopathy. For training and testing, the roughly 100 patients in the discovery cohort were randomly divided in a 7:3 ratio. The study also compared thyroid tissue and blood T-cell repertoires from several Graves' hyperthyroidism patients. Once sampling was done, hyperthyroidism patients were given methimazole at a starting dose of 30 mg daily, whereas ophthalmopathy patients were given high-dose intravenous methylprednisolone. The paper reports TCR Vbeta CDR3 sequencing of approximately 140 peripheral blood samples: approximately 41 ophthalmopathy, under 80 hyperthyroidism and roughly 17 progressor patients.

This clonotype was recorded many times. Its target antigen remains unknown. No base-level quality is on record; no much larger clone is a single base apart. Here is what the overall study found, with its caveats: No statistical method was used to set the sample size in advance, and investigators knew the group allocation. In validation, progression to ophthalmopathy was predicted by the model with 70.59% sensitivity and about 72% specificity, a median of roughly 6 months before onset. A 13 V-J signature model separated ophthalmopathy from stable hyperthyroidism, with approximately 86% sensitivity and about 81% specificity in cross-validation and 80%/75% in testing. Most expanded thyroid clonotypes (frequency above 0.001) were also detected in blood, suggesting blood repertoires may reflect thyroid immune responses.

A patient counted as having stable Graves' hyperthyroidism if no progression to ophthalmopathy occurred over 18 months of follow-up. The hyperthyroidism patients were between 18 and 65 years old and newly diagnosed, with a disease duration of less than 2 months. Any patient with an uncontrolled infection, another autoimmune disease, pregnancy or lactation was excluded. Diagnoses were established on the basis of clinical symptoms, serum thyroxine and TRAb, thyroid ultrasound, and orbital computed tomography. PBMCs were separated from 7.5 to 10 ml of fresh peripheral blood using Ficoll-Paque density gradient centrifugation. Total RNA was extracted with Trizol reagent, and quality was checked on an Agilent 2100 Bioanalyzer. According to the germline V gene, CDR1 reads ENHRY and CDR2 reads SYGVKD. V is pruned by 7 bases and J by 3 bases, leaving 4 bases of the junction without a gene match. Spanning cysteine to phenylalanine, the CDR3 consists of 14 amino acids. Only the CDR3 region is kept as DNA, spanning 42 bases read in frame from base 1.

TCR beta CDR3 regions were amplified from RNA transcripts. The first round of RT-PCR for the TCR CDR3 was performed with the HTBI primer set and the Qiagen OneStep RT-PCR kit. Libraries were constructed in a second round of multiplex PCR, after which size selection and purification were carried out. Sequencing of the libraries was done on an Illumina HiSeq2000 using paired-end 100 bp reads. The authors' analysis ran thus. SOAPnuke was used to process the raw data, throwing out any read that contained adapters or uncalled bases, had a mean Phred below 15, or lacked an exact constant-primer or identifier match. COPE v1.2.5 was used to merge the high-quality paired reads, and each unique nucleotide sequence was defined as a clonotype. MiTCR v1.1 was used to align clonotypes to the IMGT TRBV, TRBD and TRBJ reference segments. The analysis included only V-J combinations with a frequency above 0.0001, which together covered 98% to 99.2% of the repertoires. The TCS score was defined as F50 (clonal expansion) divided by E x V (chaos), with BLOSUM62-based TCRdist calculated between CDR3 peptides within each V-J. Welch's t-statistics and random forest reduced roughly 540 V-J features to 10 to 15, which were used in a naive Bayes classifier (R e1071). TCRdb itself trimmed the public reads at Q25 with fastp, ran MiXCR and retained productive beta chains. Records with the same CDR3 protein are collapsed into one entry carrying the most frequent genes and DNA. TCRdb, not the original authors, processed these V and J calls. The table for this sample lists some 270,000 distinct CDR3 sequences; roughly 15% of them were counted only once. The biggest ten clones account for 7% to 9% of the sample.

Sequencing was performed on blood. The rearrangement joined TRBV10-3 to TRBJ1-2; TRBD1 matches 11 bases in the middle. The TCR comes from a middle-aged woman with Graves' hyperthyroidism. In nucleotide form, the sequence is TGTGCCATCACCGGGACAGGGGGGGACTATGGCTACACCTTC. It encodes CAITGTGGDYGYTF.